This note documents a single T cell receptor (beta chain) sequence. Amplification used 60 V beta primers and 13 J beta primers. Some clones are missing from TCRdb's copy, which holds only in-frame ones; the method was immunoSEQ multiplex PCR. Among 100,000 or so clones, approximately 80% were seen once, and the ten largest hold 4.5% to 5.5%. This record comes from a study of glioma-infiltrating T cells after dendritic cell vaccination. About the research overall: Glioblastoma patients came from Phase I and II dendritic cell vaccination trials. The vaccine used monocyte-derived dendritic cells pulsed overnight with autologous tumor lysate.

The CDR3 is 14 amino acids. V dropped 4 bases and J dropped 1; count of bases not matched to a gene: 3. Per the germline V gene, CDR1 is MNHEY and CDR2 is SVGAGI. Time point given: after dendritic cell vaccination, including at tumor progression/relapse. None of the glioblastoma patients had an isocitrate dehydrogenase mutation. This chain uses TRBV6-5 with TRBJ1-1, with TRBD1 identical over 7 bases. The sample was blood, taken after dendritic cell vaccination. This TCR derives from a human donor with glioblastoma. CDR3 coding DNA: TGTGCCAGCAGTTCGGACAGGAAGAACACTGAAGCTTTCTTT. Protein: CASSSDRKNTEAFF.